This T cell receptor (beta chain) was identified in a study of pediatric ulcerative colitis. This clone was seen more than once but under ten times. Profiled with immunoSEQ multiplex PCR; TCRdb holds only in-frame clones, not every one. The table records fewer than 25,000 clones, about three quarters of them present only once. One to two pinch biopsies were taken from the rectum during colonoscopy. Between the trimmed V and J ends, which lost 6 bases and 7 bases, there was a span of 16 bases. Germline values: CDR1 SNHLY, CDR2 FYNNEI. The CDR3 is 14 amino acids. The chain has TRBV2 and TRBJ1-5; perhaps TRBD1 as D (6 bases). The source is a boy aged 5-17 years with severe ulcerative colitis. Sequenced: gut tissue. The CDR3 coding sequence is TGTGCCAGCAGCGAAACAGGGTCCCGGCAGCCCCAGCATTTT. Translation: CASSETGSRQPQHF. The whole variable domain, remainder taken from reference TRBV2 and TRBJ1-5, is EPEVTQTPSHQVTQMGQEVILRCVPISNHLYFYWYRQILGQKVEFLVSFYNNEISEKSEIFDDQFSVERPDGSNFTLKIRSTKLEDSAMYFCASSETGSRQPQHFGDGTRLSIL.